The present T cell receptor (beta chain) was sequenced within a study of T-cell reconstitution after alpha-beta-depleted transplantation in children. Notes on the study in general: A year had passed since transplant, and T-cell counts and diversity by then came mostly from newly produced T cells. Several hundred expanded graft clones reportedly were the source of alpha-beta T cells about two months after transplant.

This clonotype appeared many times. The target antigen is unknown. A TCRbeta library incorporating unique molecular identifiers was prepared. TCRdb re-called the PCR reads through MiXCR, storing one row per CDR3 protein. The sample includes more than 400,000 distinct CDR3 sequences, approximately 42% of them seen just once. Germline CDR1 reads LGHNA; CDR2 reads YSLEER. V was clipped by 0 bases and J by 2 bases, with 14 bases between them. This CDR3 comprises 17 residues. The J gene is TRBJ1-5, the V gene TRBV4-3, with D unclear. The sequenced sample was PBMCs, obtained before TCRalphabeta/CD19-depleted stem cell transplant. This TCR came from a girl aged 2 to 10 with aplastic anemia, due to receive a stem cell transplant. Here the CDR3 reads CASSQDGGPRGNQPQHF. CDR3 sequence (DNA): TGCGCCAGCAGCCAAGATGGAGGGCCCCGGGGCAATCAGCCCCAGCATTTT.